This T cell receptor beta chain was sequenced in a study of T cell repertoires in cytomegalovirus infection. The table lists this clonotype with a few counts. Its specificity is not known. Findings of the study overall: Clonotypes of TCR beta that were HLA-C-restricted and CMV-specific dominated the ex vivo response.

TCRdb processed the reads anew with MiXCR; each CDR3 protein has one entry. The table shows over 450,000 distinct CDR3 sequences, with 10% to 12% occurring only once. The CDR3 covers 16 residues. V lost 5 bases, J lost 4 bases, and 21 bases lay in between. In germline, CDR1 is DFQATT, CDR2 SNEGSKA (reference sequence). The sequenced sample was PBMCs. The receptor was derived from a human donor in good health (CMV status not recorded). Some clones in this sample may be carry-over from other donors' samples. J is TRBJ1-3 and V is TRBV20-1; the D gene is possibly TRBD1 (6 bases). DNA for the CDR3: TGCAGTGCTCCCAAGGGGGGGACCGGAGGGGGAAACACCATATATTTT. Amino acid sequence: CSAPKGGTGGGNTIYF.